The 21 T cell receptor beta chains below all came from one sample that was sequenced in a study of radiotherapy plus CTLA-4 blockade in lung cancer. Sequencing was performed with immunoSEQ multiplex PCR; in TCRdb, only in-frame clones are kept and a portion is missing. The sample yields 81,000 or so clones, around 81% seen once. Here the sequenced sample was peripheral blood, taken from a patient treated with radiotherapy plus ipilimumab. The receptors come from a human donor with non-small cell lung cancer that progressed on radiotherapy plus ipilimumab.

The chain uses TRBV9 and TRBJ1-1; D gene unclear. V dropped 1 base and J dropped 2 bases, with 6 bases sitting between them. CDR1 and CDR2 (germline): SGDLS, YYNGEE. The CDR3 spans 13 residues. This CDR3 is CASSVTANTEAFF. DNA of the CDR3: TGTGCCAGCAGCGTAACAGCTAACACTGAAGCTTTCTTT.

This clone appeared a single time. The rearrangement uses TRBV4-3 and TRBJ1-2; D is perhaps TRBD1 (6 bases). Looked up from germline, CDR1 is LGHNA and CDR2 is YSLEER. CDR3 length equals 16 residues. The germline V and J ends were trimmed by 4 bases and 2 bases, with 17 bases remaining between them. The CDR3 DNA reads TGCGCCAGCAGCCTGGCGGCCACAGGGCCGAACTATGGCTACACCTTC. Amino acid sequence: CASSLAATGPNYGYTF.

This clone was seen more than once but under ten times. V gene TRBV6-6 combines with J gene TRBJ2-3; D may be TRBD2 (6 bases). The CDR3 covers 14 residues. The V and J ends lost 7 bases and 2 bases respectively, with 13 bases between them. Germline V gene data show CDR1 as MNHNY and CDR2 as SVGAGI (reference sequence). The CDR3 sequence is CASTTGVITDTQYF. In DNA form, the CDR3 reads TGTGCCAGCACCACGGGGGTTATCACAGATACGCAGTATTTT.

This clone was seen only once. The chain is built from TRBV5-1 and TRBJ1-1, with D uncertain. Trimming removed 0 bases at V and 0 bases at J, with 9 bases between. The germline gives CDR1 SGHRS, CDR2 YFSETQ. CDR3 length: 15 amino acids. The CDR3 coding sequence is TGCGCCAGCAGCTTGGGGACGGCTCTGAACACTGAAGCTTTCTTT. Translated, it gives CASSLGTALNTEAFF. The full variable domain, in which reference TRBV5-1 and TRBJ1-1 provide the parts outside the CDR3, is KAGVTQTPRYLIKTRGQQVTLSCSPISGHRSVSWYQQTPGQGLQFLFEYFSETQRNKGNFPGRFSGRQFSNSRSEMNVSTLELGDSALYLCASSLGTALNTEAFFGQGTRLTVV.

The count of this clone is one. This rearrangement joins TRBV6-5 to TRBJ2-2, with 7 bases that match TRBD1. The CDR3 totals 14 residues. Germline CDR1 and CDR2: MNHEY and SVGAGI. Trimming took 5 bases from V and 3 from J; bases not matched to a gene: 3. This CDR3 reads CASSATGYTGELFF. The CDR3 bases are TGTGCCAGCAGTGCGACAGGGTACACCGGGGAGCTGTTTTTT.

CDR3 nucleotides: TGCGCCAGCAGCTTGGATGGGGCTAGCGGGGGAACAGATACGCAGTATTTT. The encoded protein is CASSLDGASGGTDTQYF. The V and J genes are TRBV5-1 and TRBJ2-3; TRBD2 agrees at 10 bases. The CDR3 extends over 17 amino acids. Germline values: CDR1 SGHRS, CDR2 YFSETQ. The junction had 7 bases not matched to a gene; V was cut back by 0 bases and J by 3 bases.

This clone was counted once. The rearrangement joins TRBV7-9 to TRBJ1-2; TRBD1 is a possible D gene (5 bases). CDR3 length: 13 amino acids. V lost 6 bases and J lost 4, with 12 bases in between. CDR1 SEHNR and CDR2 FQNEAQ come from the germline V gene (reference sequence). The CDR3 bases are TGTGCCAGCAGGGGGTGGGGACTCTATGGCTACACCTTC. Translated: CASRGWGLYGYTF.

CDR3 sequence (DNA): TGTGCCAGCAGTGAATGGACTAGCGGCACCGGGGAGCTGTTTTTT. It encodes CASSEWTSGTGELFF. This chain joins TRBV6-1 and TRBJ2-2; 10 nucleotides agree with TRBD2. Germline trimming cut 2 bases from V and 4 bases from J; bases unmatched to any gene: 1. Germline CDR1 and CDR2: MNHNS and SASEGT. This CDR3 contains 15 residues.

CDR3 amino acids: CASSVDRDRHNYGYTF. CDR3 in DNA: TGTGCCAGCAGCGTGGACCGGGACAGGCATAACTATGGCTACACCTTC. J is TRBJ1-2 and V is TRBV9; 8 bases map to TRBD1. Per the germline V gene, CDR1 is SGDLS and CDR2 is YYNGEE. V shed 2 bases, J shed 1 base, and the junction held 7 bases outside the gene matches. The length of the CDR3 is 16 residues.

This sequence joins TRBV19 and TRBJ1-3; D gene ambiguous. The CDR3 is made up of 17 amino acids. V lost 4 bases and J lost 0, with 16 bases in between. In germline, CDR1 is LNHDA, CDR2 SQIVND (reference sequence). The DNA of the CDR3 is TGTGCCAGTAGTAAGGCCGGGCGGTCACGCTCTGGAAACACCATATATTTT. This gives the protein CASSKAGRSRSGNTIYF.

The chain has TRBV30 and TRBJ2-7; 7 nucleotides align to TRBD2. The CDR3 spans 14 residues. Per germline, CDR1 GTSNPN and CDR2 SVGIG (reference sequence). V shed 0 bases and J 6 bases; nucleotides not matched to a gene: 8. The CDR3 spells CAWSVAGYGREQYF. DNA for the CDR3: TGTGCCTGGAGTGTAGCGGGATACGGGCGCGAGCAGTACTTC.

The V call is TRBV19, the J call TRBJ2-3; D is unclear. V lost 9 bases to trimming and J lost 6 bases, with 13 bases between them. The CDR3 consists of 12 residues. Germline V gives CDR1 LNHDA, CDR2 SQIVND (reference sequence). CDR3 sequence reads: CARTGFQDTQYF. The CDR3 DNA is TGTGCCAGGACCGGGTTTCAGGATACGCAGTATTTT.

This clone came up once. The chain links TRBV7-2 to TRBJ2-6; tentative D call: TRBD1 (6 bases). Germline CDR1 SGHTA, CDR2 FQGNSA. V gave up 7 bases and J gave up 1 base, with 11 bases separating them. This CDR3 has 15 amino acids. The CDR3: CASTTTGSGANVLTF. The DNA for the CDR3 is TGTGCCAGCACCACTACAGGGTCTGGGGCCAACGTCCTGACTTTC.

This clone appeared a few times. This rearrangement joins TRBV5-4 to TRBJ2-5; no reliable D call. Trimming shortened V by 4 bases and J by 0 bases, and 16 bases separated the two germline ends. This CDR3 is built from 16 residues. Germline CDR1 is SGHNT and CDR2 is YYREEE (reference sequence). The CDR3 DNA sequence: TGTGCCAGCAGCCCGCCGCCGTGGGCCGACCAAGAGACCCAGTACTTC. Translating it yields CASSPPPWADQETQYF.

V is TRBV2 and J is TRBJ1-4; D remains ambiguous. V was trimmed by 6 bases and J by 0 bases, leaving 11 bases between them. CDR1 and CDR2 from the germline V gene are SNHLY and FYNNEI. This CDR3 comprises 15 residues. CDR3 sequence: CASSSPKTTNEKLFF. The DNA for the CDR3 is TGTGCCAGCAGCTCCCCGAAGACAACTAATGAAAAACTGTTTTTT.

The chain employs TRBV11-3 and TRBJ2-7; 8 nucleotides agree with TRBD1. The CDR3 has 18 residues. In germline, CDR1 is SGHNT, CDR2 YENEEA. Trimming took 5 bases from V and 0 from J; bases not matched to a gene: 15. CDR3: CASSPSPRTGIGSYEQYF. CDR3 nucleotides: TGTGCCAGCAGCCCCAGCCCCAGGACAGGGATCGGCTCCTACGAGCAGTACTTC.

This clone came up a few times. The chain combines TRBV18 with TRBJ1-2; 11 positions match TRBD1. V shed 2 bases and J 5 bases; nucleotides not matched to a gene: 4. CDR3 length: 15 residues. Germline values: CDR1 KGHSH, CDR2 LQKENI. The CDR3 loop reads CASSPGQGASYGYTF. DNA of the CDR3: TGTGCCAGCTCACCAGGACAGGGGGCCAGTTATGGCTACACCTTC.

This clone occurred a few times. The J gene is TRBJ2-7, the V gene TRBV4-2, with a possible D match to TRBD2 (6 bases). This CDR3 contains 14 residues. With 4 bases removed from V and 7 bases from J, the gap between germline ends came to 17 bases. Looked up from germline, CDR1 is LGHNA and CDR2 is YNFKEQ. CDR3 in amino acids: CASSLPTSQLEQYF. DNA of the CDR3: TGTGCCAGCAGCCTCCCGACTAGTCAGTTAGAGCAGTACTTC.

The J gene is TRBJ2-1, the V gene TRBV2; either TRBD1 or TRBD2 may fit D (6 bases each). The CDR3 is made up of 15 amino acids. Trimming removed 9 bases at V and 3 bases at J, with 18 bases between. Germline V lookup: CDR1 SNHLY, CDR2 FYNNEI. The CDR3 sequence is CARTTDRRGYNEQFF. DNA for the CDR3: TGTGCCAGGACCACCGACAGGAGGGGCTACAATGAGCAGTTCTTC.

V and J are TRBV7-2 and TRBJ2-3; 9 positions agree with TRBD2. CDR1 and CDR2 from the germline V gene are SGHTA and FQGNSA. This CDR3 has 17 residues. The V gene end was trimmed by 3 bases and the J gene end by 1 base; junction bases not matched to a gene: 8. CDR3: CASSFAGGSVGTDTQYF. CDR3 DNA sequence: TGTGCCAGCAGCTTCGCGGGGGGGAGTGTGGGCACAGATACGCAGTATTTT.

The genes are TRBV27 and TRBJ1-2; 9 bases fit TRBD1. Germline V gives CDR1 MNHEY, CDR2 SMNVEV (reference sequence). V lost 5 bases, J lost 4 bases, and 2 bases stayed unmatched. This CDR3 is built from 13 residues. In DNA, the CDR3 is TGTGCCAGCAGTCCGACAGGGGGCTATGGCTACACCTTC. As protein: CASSPTGGYGYTF.